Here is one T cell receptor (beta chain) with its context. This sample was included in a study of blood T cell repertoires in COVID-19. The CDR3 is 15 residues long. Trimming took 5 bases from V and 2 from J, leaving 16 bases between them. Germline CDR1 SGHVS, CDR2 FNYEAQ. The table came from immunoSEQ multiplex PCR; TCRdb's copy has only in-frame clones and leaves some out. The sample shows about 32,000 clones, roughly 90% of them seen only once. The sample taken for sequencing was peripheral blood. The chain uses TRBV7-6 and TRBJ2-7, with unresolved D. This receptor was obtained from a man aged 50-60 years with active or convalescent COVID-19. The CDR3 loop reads CASSPTYPVAYEQYF. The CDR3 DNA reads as TGTGCCAGCAGCCCCACCTACCCCGTCGCCTACGAGCAGTACTTC.